This TCR beta chain is from a study of blood T cell repertoires in COVID-19. Background on the study: Samples taken during acute and convalescent COVID-19 were collected in the United States, Italy and Spain.

During active infection, Seattle patients enrolled and were then monitored through disease. The CDR3 loop spans 15 amino acids. Looked up from germline, CDR1 is SGHTA and CDR2 is FQGTGA. V was pared by 5 bases and J by 1 base, with 4 bases of the junction left unmatched. The repertoire was sequenced with immunoSEQ multiplex PCR; TCRdb's copy has only in-frame clones and lacks some. The sample lists roughly 160,000 clones, around nine tenths occurring once. Sequencing was performed on peripheral blood. The V gene is TRBV7-3, the J gene TRBJ2-1; 8 nucleotides match TRBD2. The TCR sequence derives from a woman older than 75 with COVID-19, enrolled during active disease. The CDR3 loop is CASSISGASYNEQFF. The CDR3 nucleotides are TGTGCCAGCAGCATTAGCGGGGCTTCCTACAATGAGCAGTTCTTC.